Included here is one T cell receptor beta chain sequence, with context. Its target is unknown. The genomic DNA of each subset was split evenly across several immunoSEQ plates. The table came from immunoSEQ multiplex PCR; TCRdb's copy has only in-frame clones and leaves some out. The table lists some 2.1 million clones, about 95% of them singletons. The data stem from a study of shared clonotypes between healthy human individuals. Findings of the study overall: Clonotype sharing across donors was expected to vary with sequencing depth.

CD45RO-negative, CCR7-selected cells formed the naive CD8 fraction, which excluded terminally differentiated effector memory CD45RA+ cells. Sequencing input: naive CD8+ T cells sorted from blood. The source of this sequence is a man between 18 and 29 years old in good health.

CDR3 residues: CASSLGQGQYF. In nucleotides, the CDR3 is TGTGCCAGCAGCTTAGGGCAGGGGCAGTACTTC. V gene TRBV11-2 combines with J gene TRBJ2-7, with D possibly TRBD1 on 5 matching bases. The V and J ends lost 1 base and 9 bases respectively, with 7 bases between them. The CDR3 sequence is 11 residues long. CDR1 and CDR2 from the germline V gene are SGHAT and FQNNGV.